Each of the 16 T cell receptor beta chains below was sequenced from the same sample in a study of CD8 T cells in ankylosing spondylitis. Overall study findings and caveats: Characteristic of ankylosing spondylitis blood, it appeared, was a TCR beta motif comprising eight highly homologous variants.

A single record per CDR3 protein comes from TCRdb applying MiXCR to the 5' RACE reads. The sample includes about 330,000 distinct CDR3 sequences, 6.5% to 10% seen only once; the top ten take 13% to 15%. These TCRs' antigens remain unknown. Sequencing input: blood, either unsorted or a sorted T cell fraction (not recorded which). These receptors originate from a male donor with ankylosing spondylitis.

This clonotype showed up just a few times. This chain links TRBV25-1 with TRBJ2-5; possible D gene TRBD1, 5 bases. V lost 0 bases, J lost 5 bases, and 13 bases lay in between. Per germline, CDR1 MGHDK and CDR2 SYGVNS. The CDR3 consists of 15 residues. The CDR3 DNA sequence: TGTGCCAGCAGTGAATATGGAAGGGGATGGGAGACCCAGTACTTC. Protein sequence: CASSEYGRGWETQYF.

V gene TRBV4-3 combines with J gene TRBJ2-1; possible D gene TRBD1, 6 bases. CDR3 length: 18 residues. V was trimmed by 0 bases and J by 0 bases, leaving 15 bases between them. Per germline, CDR1 LGHNA and CDR2 YSLEER. Written as DNA, the CDR3 is TGCGCCAGCAGCCAAGAAGGGGGTGGACTTCCCTCCTACAATGAGCAGTTCTTC. Its translation: CASSQEGGGLPSYNEQFF.

This clonotype occurred a few times. V gene TRBV3-1 combines with J gene TRBJ2-1; TRBD2 agrees at 12 bases. The CDR3 is made up of 15 amino acids. Losses at the gene ends were 4 bases for V and 6 bases for J; bases not matched to a gene: 4. In germline, CDR1 is LGHDT, CDR2 YNNKEL (reference sequence). This CDR3 reads CASSRLAGDVNEQFF. Written as DNA, the CDR3 is TGTGCCAGCAGCCGACTAGCGGGAGACGTCAATGAGCAGTTCTTC.

This clonotype was counted only a few times. V usage is TRBV10-3 and J usage is TRBJ2-3; 7 bases are shared with TRBD2. CDR3 size: 15 residues. CDR1 and CDR2 from the germline V gene are ENHRY and SYGVKD. V lost 7 bases and J lost 0; bases outside the gene matches: 7. CDR3 sequence: CAITASGMSTDTQYF. As DNA, the CDR3 is TGTGCCATCACGGCCAGCGGGATGAGCACAGATACGCAGTATTTT.

The V call is TRBV2, the J call TRBJ1-5; D is perhaps TRBD1 (6 bases). CDR1 and CDR2 from the germline V gene are SNHLY and FYNNEI. This CDR3 is 14 amino acids long. V was cut by 1 base and J by 8 bases, with 12 bases left in between. The CDR3 here is CASSEGTALEPQHF. As DNA, the CDR3 is TGTGCCAGCAGTGAAGGGACAGCACTTGAGCCCCAGCATTTT.

V usage is TRBV30 and J usage is TRBJ1-6; tentatively, D is TRBD1 (5 bases). The CDR3 runs to 14 residues. The V gene lost 4 bases and the J gene lost 6 bases, with 13 bases spanning the gap. Germline-derived CDR1 and CDR2 are GTSNPN and SVGIG (reference sequence). CDR3 sequence: CAWTAGTANSPLHF. CDR3 DNA sequence: TGTGCCTGGACCGCCGGGACTGCTAATTCACCCCTCCACTTT.

This clonotype has ten or more counts. J is TRBJ2-3 and V is TRBV29-1; TRBD1 matches 9 bases. The germline CDR1 and CDR2 sequences are SQVTM and ANQGSEA. Losses at the gene ends were 6 bases for V and 6 bases for J; bases not matched to a gene: 7. The CDR3 is made up of 13 amino acids. CDR3 in DNA: TGCAGCGTAGAACAGGGGGCAGCGGATACGCAGTATTTT. This encodes CSVEQGAADTQYF.

There are a few counts of this clonotype. The J gene is TRBJ2-3, the V gene TRBV7-3; tentative D call: TRBD2 (6 bases). The CDR3 covers 16 residues. Trimming stripped 5 bases from V and 2 bases from J, with 17 bases between. CDR1 and CDR2 from the germline V gene are SGHTA and FQGTGA. The CDR3 sequence: CASSQGLQLATDTQYF. The CDR3 DNA is TGTGCCAGCAGCCAGGGACTGCAGCTCGCCACAGATACGCAGTATTTT.

This clonotype was found many times. The chain couples TRBV5-1 to TRBJ2-7; possible D gene TRBD2, 6 bases. Germline CDR1 reads SGHRS; CDR2 reads YFSETQ. Between the trimmed V and J ends, which lost 0 bases and 0 bases, there was a span of 13 bases. The CDR3 runs 16 residues. The CDR3 region is CASSLEGGASSYEQYF. The CDR3 DNA reads as TGCGCCAGCAGCTTGGAGGGCGGGGCGAGCTCCTACGAGCAGTACTTC.

The chain uses TRBV7-9 and TRBJ2-2; 9 bases map to TRBD2. From germline, CDR1 is SEHNR and CDR2 FQNEAQ (reference sequence). J lost 3 bases, V lost 7 bases, and 9 bases had no gene match. The CDR3 spans 16 residues. The CDR3 loop is CASISGAGGYTGELFF. The CDR3, as DNA: TGTGCCAGCATCTCGGGAGCGGGAGGTTACACCGGGGAGCTGTTTTTT.

This clonotype has a handful of counts. V is TRBV5-1 and J is TRBJ2-3; 7 bases match TRBD1. Germline loops: CDR1 SGHRS, CDR2 YFSETQ. This CDR3 region has 15 residues. Unmatched junction bases numbered 3, after V lost 0 bases and J lost 2 bases. CDR3 nucleotides: TGCGCCAGCAGCTTGGTACAGGGGATCACAGATACGCAGTATTTT. It is translated as CASSLVQGITDTQYF. Complete variable domain (other parts from reference TRBV5-1 and TRBJ2-3): KAGVTQTPRYLIKTRGQQVTLSCSPISGHRSVSWYQQTPGQGLQFLFEYFSETQRNKGNFPGRFSGRQFSNSRSEMNVSTLELGDSALYLCASSLVQGITDTQYFGPGTRLTVL.

This chain connects TRBV20-1 to TRBJ1-5; D is perhaps TRBD1 (5 bases). The CDR3 is 17 residues long. With 4 bases removed from V and 0 bases from J, the gap between germline ends came to 19 bases. Per germline, CDR1 DFQATT and CDR2 SNEGSKA (reference sequence). CDR3 sequence reads: CSAIISTAMLSNQPQHF. CDR3 in DNA: TGCAGTGCTATCATTTCGACAGCAATGCTTAGCAATCAGCCCCAGCATTTT.

V usage is TRBV29-1 and J usage is TRBJ2-6; D gene ambiguous. V lost 6 bases and J lost 4, with 13 bases in between. Germline CDR1 and CDR2: SQVTM and ANQGSEA. This CDR3 has 14 amino acids. In DNA form, the CDR3 reads TGCAGCGTCGGCGCCCAAGCGGGGGCCAACGTCCTGACTTTC. Encoded protein: CSVGAQAGANVLTF.

This clonotype has only a few counts. The CDR3 sequence: CSARDEGRVGSPLHF. For the CDR3, the DNA is TGCAGTGCTAGAGATGAAGGCAGGGTGGGTTCACCCCTCCACTTT. This sequence joins TRBV20-1 and TRBJ1-6; a possible D gene is TRBD1 (5 bases). The CDR3 length is 15 residues. Per the germline V gene, CDR1 is DFQATT and CDR2 is SNEGSKA (reference sequence). Trimming pared 0 bases from V and 9 bases from J, leaving 15 bases between.

This clonotype was seen a handful of times. The chain is built from TRBV27 and TRBJ2-7; the D call may be TRBD1 or TRBD2 (5 bases each). CDR1 is MNHEY, CDR2 SMNVEV, per germline (reference sequence). The CDR3 has 16 amino acids. V lost 4 bases, J lost 4 bases, and 20 bases lay in between. The CDR3 spells CASSSLHRMGDYEQYF. The CDR3 region has the DNA TGTGCCAGCAGTTCCCTCCACAGGATGGGGGATTACGAGCAGTACTTC.

In this sample, this clonotype turned up many times. This chain links TRBV6-1 with TRBJ1-5; D is perhaps TRBD1 (6 bases). The CDR3 covers 15 residues. Germline V gene sequence: CDR1 MNHNS, CDR2 SASEGT. V was cut by 5 bases and J by 6 bases, with 17 bases left in between. This CDR3 reads CASSPGTRRIQPQHF. CDR3 in DNA: TGTGCCAGCAGTCCCGGGACACGGAGAATTCAGCCCCAGCATTTT.